These 13 T cell receptor beta chains were sequenced from one sample in a study of blood T cell repertoires in COVID-19. Clones were read by immunoSEQ multiplex PCR, and TCRdb kept only the in-frame ones, dropping some. The table records about 110,000 clones, 84% of them present only once. The sequenced material came from peripheral blood. The receptors shown here come from a human donor in a cohort sampled during active COVID-19.

In this sample, this clone turned up a few times. The J gene is TRBJ1-2, the V gene TRBV18, with TRBD1 matching over 7 bases. Trimming took 0 bases from V and 4 from J; bases not matched to a gene: 11. The CDR3 consists of 17 residues. Germline CDR1 reads KGHSH; CDR2 reads LQKENI. In nucleotides, the CDR3 is TGTGCCAGCTCACCACCGGTGGGGAGACAGGGCGGCTATGGCTACACCTTC. Encoded protein: CASSPPVGRQGGYGYTF.

The gene calls are TRBV28 and TRBJ1-1, with 7 bases that match TRBD1. This CDR3 spans 15 amino acids. With V trimmed by 4 bases and J by 5 bases, 10 bases remained unmatched. In germline, CDR1 is MDHEN, CDR2 SYDVKM. The CDR3 sequence is CASSSWGQGETEAFF. CDR3 DNA sequence: TGTGCCAGCAGTTCGTGGGGTCAGGGGGAGACTGAAGCTTTCTTT.

The J gene is TRBJ2-1, the V gene TRBV3-1 (or the pseudogene TRBV3-2), with 8 bases that match TRBD2. Germline assignment: CDR1 LGHDT and CDR2 YNNKEL (reference sequence). CDR3 length: 15 residues. Trimming at V came to 4 bases and at J to 7 bases, leaving 9 bases not matched to a gene. CDR3 region: CASSPSGRSGNEQFF. The CDR3 DNA follows: TGTGCCAGCAGCCCGAGCGGGAGATCGGGAAATGAGCAGTTCTTC.

This chain's CDR3 is CASSLVGGGSLYEQYF. In DNA form, the CDR3 reads TGTGCCAGCAGCTTAGTCGGTGGCGGGAGTTTATACGAGCAGTACTTC. The chain carries TRBV7-6 and TRBJ2-7; the match to TRBD2 covers 7 bases. CDR3 length: 16 residues. Trimming took 1 base from V and 4 from J; bases not matched to a gene: 10. CDR1 is SGHVS, CDR2 FNYEAQ, per germline.

This clone came up a few times. The rearrangement joins TRBV5-6 to TRBJ1-2; perhaps TRBD1 as D (6 bases). The CDR3 consists of 14 residues. Trimming took off 6 bases at V and 4 bases at J, with 16 bases between the two ends. Germline V CDR1 and CDR2: SGHDT, YYEEEE. The CDR3 DNA is TGTGCCAGCAACCCTCAGGGGCCACTCTATGGCTACACCTTC. It encodes CASNPQGPLYGYTF. The variable domain in full, completed from reference TRBV5-6 and TRBJ1-2, reads DAGVTQSPTHLIKTRGQQVTLRCSPKSGHDTVSWYQQALGQGPQFIFQYYEEEERQRGNFPDRFSGHQFPNYSSELNVNALLLGDSALYLCASNPQGPLYGYTFGSGTRLTVV.

A few counts support this clone. The CDR3 region has the DNA TGTGCCAGCAGCTTGAAGGAAGGGGGCTATGGCTACACCTTC. As protein: CASSLKEGGYGYTF. The genes are TRBV5-6 and TRBJ1-2; weak D call: TRBD1 (6 bases). The CDR3 contains 14 residues. Trimming took off 1 base at V and 4 bases at J, with 11 bases between the two ends. CDR1 and CDR2 from the germline V gene are SGHDT and YYEEEE. The full variable domain, completed using reference TRBV5-6 and TRBJ1-2, is DAGVTQSPTHLIKTRGQQVTLRCSPKSGHDTVSWYQQALGQGPQFIFQYYEEEERQRGNFPDRFSGHQFPNYSSELNVNALLLGDSALYLCASSLKEGGYGYTFGSGTRLTVV.

This chain links TRBV5-1 with TRBJ2-3; D is perhaps TRBD2 (6 bases). The CDR3 sequence is 16 residues long. The germline V gene encodes CDR1 SGHRS and CDR2 YFSETQ. The V gene lost 0 bases and the J gene lost 0 bases, with 11 bases spanning the gap. The CDR3 nucleotides are TGCGCCAGCAGCTTGGTTCTAGCGACTAGCACAGATACGCAGTATTTT. This translates into CASSLVLATSTDTQYF.

The CDR3 DNA reads TGTGCCAGCAACCCACCGGGACAACAGTACTTC. It encodes CASNPPGQQYF. This chain joins TRBV6-5 and TRBJ2-7, with a tentative D call TRBD1 (6 bases). The germline gives CDR1 MNHEY, CDR2 SVGAGI. Between the trimmed V and J ends, which lost 7 bases and 10 bases, there was a span of 14 bases. The CDR3 runs 11 residues.

Comments on this clone: A read error is possible here, since a much larger clone lies one base away. The J gene is TRBJ1-2, the V gene TRBV7-2, with TRBD1 matching 7 bases. This CDR3 has 13 amino acids. The V and J ends lost 5 bases and 2 bases, in that order; junction bases with no gene match: 2. The germline V gene has CDR1 SGHTA and CDR2 FQGNSA. The CDR3 bases are TGTGCCAGCAGCCCGGGACAGAACTATGGCTACACCTTC. Protein: CASSPGQNYGYTF.

The J gene is TRBJ2-3, the V gene TRBV4-3, with D unresolved. The germline V gene has CDR1 LGHNA and CDR2 YSLEER. The V end was cut by 0 bases, the J end by 1 base, with 5 bases between. CDR3 length: 14 residues. CDR3 residues: CASSQEGRTDTQYF. CDR3 DNA sequence: TGCGCCAGCAGCCAAGAGGGCCGCACAGATACGCAGTATTTT.

V is TRBV4-3 and J is TRBJ2-1, with D perhaps TRBD2 (6 bases). The V and J ends lost 4 bases and 7 bases respectively, with 20 bases between them. The CDR3 loop spans 16 amino acids. Looked up from germline, CDR1 is LGHNA and CDR2 is YSLEER. The CDR3 DNA sequence: TGCGCCAGCAGCCCCGGGCCGGGGGAAGGTCGGAATGAGCAGTTCTTC. It specifies CASSPGPGEGRNEQFF.

The chain carries TRBV4-3 and TRBJ2-1, with TRBD2 matching 8 bases. The CDR3 extends over 14 amino acids. V lost 3 bases to trimming and J lost 8 bases; unmatched junction nucleotides: 6. CDR1 is LGHNA and CDR2 is YSLEER in the germline V gene. The CDR3, as DNA: TGCGCCAGCAGCCACCCGGGGGGGGCTCATGAGCAGTTCTTC. It encodes CASSHPGGAHEQFF.

This chain's CDR3 is CAWSVGGAYEQYF. CDR3 DNA sequence: TGTGCCTGGAGTGTAGGGGGGGCCTACGAGCAGTACTTC. The chain links TRBV30 to TRBJ2-7; D may be TRBD2 (7 bases). CDR3 size: 13 residues. Germline V gene lookup returns CDR1 GTSNPN and CDR2 SVGIG (reference sequence). Trimming stripped 0 bases from V and 2 bases from J, with 8 bases between.